Listed below are T cell receptor beta chains from one sample, sequenced in a study of technical replicates of blood from a few donors. The data were produced by immunoSEQ multiplex PCR, yet TCRdb's version contains in-frame clones alone and is incomplete. The sample contains over 55,000 clones, approximately 96% of which appear only once. The sequenced material came from T cells isolated from PBMCs. These receptors all come from a human donor in good health. The conserved cysteine and the conserved F or W are not part of the CDR3 here.

v_gene,j_gene,CDR3aa
TRBV13,TRBJ2-1,ASSLSGTSGRDEQF
TRBV7-9,TRBJ1-4,ASSLDSQEKLF
TRBV19,TRBJ2-5,ASSIPGRRETQY
TRBV29-1,TRBJ2-7,SVTGISYEQY
TRBV11-2,TRBJ2-1,ASSLGQVNEQF
TRBV28,TRBJ2-5,ASREGFGTQY
TRBV15,TRBJ1-2,ATSRDRGEFSDGYT
TRBV29-1,TRBJ2-2,SVGGPLDSFANTGELF
TRBV6-1,TRBJ1-4,ASMRVEKLF
TRBV4-1,TRBJ1-1,ASSQSGLMNTEAF
TRBV4-1,TRBJ2-2,ASSLPPREPTGELF
TRBV4-2,TRBJ1-6,ASSPRSSGLGNSPLH
TRBV19,TRBJ2-2,ASRLTGELF
TRBV28,TRBJ2-7,ASSLRGGRASGDREQY